This record looks at one T cell receptor (beta chain) sequence and its context. The V gene end was trimmed by 2 bases and the J gene end by 5 bases; junction bases not matched to a gene: 18. The CDR3 totals 20 residues. Germline V CDR1 and CDR2: MNHEY, SMNVEV (reference sequence). These data come from a study of blood T cell repertoires in COVID-19. Turning to the study itself: Samples came from the United States, Italy and Spain, spanning acute and convalescent COVID-19.

The method was immunoSEQ multiplex PCR; TCRdb's version includes in-frame clones alone and lacks a portion of them. This sample has about 350,000 clones, with 87% found just once. The sequencing sample was made of peripheral blood. This chain joins TRBV27 and TRBJ2-1; 10 nucleotides line up with TRBD1. This clonotype was sampled from a woman aged 50 to 60 with COVID-19, enrolled during active disease. The CDR3 DNA follows: TGTGCCAGCAGTTTACGAGACAGGGGGCGGTCGGGTACAGCGAACAATGAGCAGTTCTTC. It specifies CASSLRDRGRSGTANNEQFF.